A selection of T cell receptor beta chains follows, all from one sample in a study of blood T cell repertoires in COVID-19. Generated by immunoSEQ multiplex PCR, the TCRdb table keeps only in-frame clones and is missing some. The sample includes approximately 20,000 clones, 75% to 85% of them seen just once. The sample consisted of peripheral blood. These TCRs come from a man of 80 years or more with acute or convalescent COVID-19. The CDR3 runs from the conserved cysteine through the conserved F or W. Each record gives: clone size, V gene, D gene, J gene, CDR3 protein, CDR3 DNA. The D gene is left open where the match is weak. Expanded clones are given a class, and other clones once, few, many or no size at all.

clone_size: NA
v_call: TRBV5-4
d_call: TRBD2
j_call: TRBJ2-2
cdr3_aa: CASSSSGRAGAGELFF
cdr3_nt: TGTGCCAGCAGCTCTAGCGGGAGGGCGGGGGCCGGGGAGCTGTTTTTT

clone_size: NA
v_call: TRBV5-1
d_call: TRBD1
j_call: TRBJ1-1
cdr3_aa: CASSPTDRGNTEAFF
cdr3_nt: TGCGCCAGCAGCCCTACGGACAGGGGGAACACTGAAGCTTTCTTT

clone_size: once
v_call: TRBV2
d_call: TRBD2
j_call: TRBJ2-3
cdr3_aa: CAIAGSGVKGDTQYF
cdr3_nt: TGTGCCATCGCGGGTAGCGGGGTCAAAGGAGATACGCAGTATTTT

clone_size: NA
v_call: TRBV7-8
d_call: TRBD1
j_call: TRBJ1-2
cdr3_aa: CASSIIRGLGNYGYTF
cdr3_nt: TGTGCCAGCAGCATAATCAGGGGGCTGGGTAACTATGGCTACACCTTC

clone_size: NA
v_call: TRBV27
d_call: NA
j_call: TRBJ1-2
cdr3_aa: CASSPGQTYGYTF
cdr3_nt: TGTGCCAGCAGCCCAGGACAGACCTATGGCTACACCTTC

clone_size: NA
v_call: TRBV10-3
d_call: TRBD1
j_call: TRBJ1-4
cdr3_aa: CAIRNRGLVTNEKLFF
cdr3_nt: TGTGCCATCAGGAACAGGGGGCTCGTAACTAATGAAAAACTGTTTTTT

clone_size: NA
v_call: TRBV7-2
d_call: NA
j_call: TRBJ1-5
cdr3_aa: CASSPYRENQPQHF
cdr3_nt: TGTGCCAGCAGCCCCTATAGGGAGAATCAGCCCCAGCATTTT

clone_size: few
v_call: TRBV9
d_call: TRBD1
j_call: TRBJ2-5
cdr3_aa: CASSPTGQVRRYF
cdr3_nt: TGTGCCAGCAGCCCGACGGGACAGGTCCGTCGGTACTTC

clone_size: NA
v_call: TRBV5-4
d_call: NA
j_call: TRBJ1-4
cdr3_aa: CASSLDSGGYEKLFF
cdr3_nt: TGTGCCAGCAGCTTGGATTCTGGAGGCTATGAAAAACTGTTTTTT

clone_size: once
v_call: TRBV7-7
d_call: TRBD2
j_call: TRBJ2-5
cdr3_aa: CASSLSGIHQETQYF
cdr3_nt: TGTGCCAGCAGCTTAAGCGGGATCCATCAAGAGACCCAGTACTTC

clone_size: NA
v_call: TRBV27
d_call: TRBD1
j_call: TRBJ2-7
cdr3_aa: CASRTGQGLSEQYF
cdr3_nt: TGTGCCAGCAGGACGGGACAGGGCCTTTCCGAGCAGTACTTC

clone_size: NA
v_call: TRBV6-6
d_call: TRBD1
j_call: TRBJ1-4
cdr3_aa: CASSYQGANEKLFF
cdr3_nt: TGTGCCAGCAGTTACCAGGGGGCTAATGAAAAACTGTTTTTT

clone_size: NA
v_call: TRBV30
d_call: NA
j_call: TRBJ1-6
cdr3_aa: CAWSRQGYNSPLHF
cdr3_nt: TGTGCCTGGAGTAGGCAGGGATATAATTCACCCCTCCACTTT

clone_size: NA
v_call: TRBV4-3
d_call: NA
j_call: TRBJ1-5
cdr3_aa: CASSQDLARFGDYQPQHF
cdr3_nt: TGCGCCAGCAGCCAAGATCTGGCCCGGTTCGGAGACTATCAGCCCCAGCATTTT

clone_size: NA
v_call: TRBV28
d_call: NA
j_call: TRBJ1-6
cdr3_aa: CASRRNYYNSPLHF
cdr3_nt: TGTGCCAGCAGGAGGAATTACTATAATTCACCCCTCCACTTT

clone_size: NA
v_call: TRBV30
d_call: NA
j_call: TRBJ1-2
cdr3_aa: CAFYKTASNYGYTF
cdr3_nt: TGTGCCTTCTACAAGACAGCTTCCAACTATGGCTACACCTTC

clone_size: NA
v_call: TRBV30
d_call: NA
j_call: TRBJ1-1
cdr3_aa: CAWSLLLGEGTEAFF
cdr3_nt: TGTGCCTGGAGCCTGTTACTCGGGGAGGGAACTGAAGCTTTCTTT

clone_size: NA
v_call: TRBV4-2
d_call: TRBD1
j_call: TRBJ1-2
cdr3_aa: CASSRAGTDYGYTF
cdr3_nt: TGTGCCAGCAGCCGAGCCGGGACAGACTATGGCTACACCTTC

clone_size: NA
v_call: TRBV2
d_call: NA
j_call: TRBJ1-5
cdr3_aa: CASSERRINQPQHF
cdr3_nt: TGTGCCAGCAGTGAGCGGCGGATCAATCAGCCCCAGCATTTT

clone_size: once
v_call: TRBV27
d_call: NA
j_call: TRBJ2-2
cdr3_aa: CASRRARGTAGELFF
cdr3_nt: TGTGCCAGCAGAAGGGCCAGGGGTACAGCCGGGGAGCTGTTTTTT

clone_size: NA
v_call: TRBV7-6
d_call: TRBD2
j_call: TRBJ2-1
cdr3_aa: CASSLEGWRGGYNEQFF
cdr3_nt: TGTGCCAGCAGCTTAGAGGGGTGGCGGGGGGGCTACAATGAGCAGTTCTTC

clone_size: few
v_call: TRBV28
d_call: NA
j_call: TRBJ1-3
cdr3_aa: CASSLRTTGNTIYF
cdr3_nt: TGTGCCAGCAGTTTGAGGACAACTGGAAACACCATATATTTT

clone_size: NA
v_call: TRBV7-9
d_call: NA
j_call: TRBJ1-5
cdr3_aa: CASSDSFYSNQPQHF
cdr3_nt: TGTGCCAGCAGCGACAGCTTTTATAGCAATCAGCCCCAGCATTTT

clone_size: NA
v_call: TRBV28
d_call: TRBD2
j_call: TRBJ2-7
cdr3_aa: CASSSGTIPYEQYF
cdr3_nt: TGTGCCAGCAGTTCCGGGACTATTCCCTACGAGCAGTACTTC

clone_size: NA
v_call: TRBV5-5
d_call: TRBD1
j_call: TRBJ2-1
cdr3_aa: CASSFGTGAYNEQFF
cdr3_nt: TGTGCCAGCAGCTTTGGGACAGGGGCTTACAATGAGCAGTTCTTC

clone_size: NA
v_call: TRBV5-4
d_call: NA
j_call: TRBJ2-1
cdr3_aa: CASSFTGPPEQFF
cdr3_nt: TGTGCCAGCAGCTTTACAGGCCCACCCGAGCAGTTCTTC

clone_size: NA
v_call: TRBV30
d_call: TRBD1
j_call: TRBJ1-3
cdr3_aa: CALTGGPGNTIYF
cdr3_nt: TGTGCCTTAACAGGGGGCCCTGGAAACACCATATATTTT

clone_size: NA
v_call: TRBV4-2
d_call: NA
j_call: TRBJ1-2
cdr3_aa: CASSQDIPDNYGYTF
cdr3_nt: TGTGCCAGCAGCCAAGATATCCCAGATAACTATGGCTACACCTTC

clone_size: NA
v_call: TRBV7-9
d_call: TRBD1
j_call: TRBJ2-7
cdr3_aa: CASSPGQASSYEQYF
cdr3_nt: TGTGCCAGCAGCCCAGGACAGGCCAGCTCCTACGAGCAGTACTTC

clone_size: NA
v_call: TRBV2
d_call: TRBD1
j_call: TRBJ1-1
cdr3_aa: CASTRDRGGNTEAFF
cdr3_nt: TGTGCCAGTACCCGGGACAGGGGGGGAAACACTGAAGCTTTCTTT

clone_size: NA
v_call: TRBV4-1
d_call: NA
j_call: TRBJ2-7
cdr3_aa: CASSQPPMGGPPGEQYF
cdr3_nt: TGCGCCAGCAGCCAACCCCCTATGGGGGGGCCCCCTGGGGAGCAGTACTTC

clone_size: once
v_call: TRBV9
d_call: NA
j_call: TRBJ2-7
cdr3_aa: CASSVGGRYEQYF
cdr3_nt: TGTGCCAGCAGCGTAGGGGGCCGCTACGAGCAGTACTTC

clone_size: NA
v_call: TRBV7-2
d_call: NA
j_call: TRBJ1-3
cdr3_aa: CASSPTGSSGNTIYF
cdr3_nt: TGTGCCAGCAGCCCGACAGGAAGCTCTGGAAACACCATATATTTT

clone_size: NA
v_call: TRBV11-1
d_call: NA
j_call: TRBJ1-2
cdr3_aa: CASSSFGGNYGYTF
cdr3_nt: TGTGCCAGCAGCTCCTTCGGGGGTAACTATGGCTACACCTTC

clone_size: NA
v_call: TRBV4-2
d_call: NA
j_call: TRBJ1-6
cdr3_aa: CASSQVGSPLHF
cdr3_nt: TGTGCCAGCAGCCAAGTTGGCTCACCCCTCCACTTT

clone_size: NA
v_call: TRBV18
d_call: NA
j_call: TRBJ2-3
cdr3_aa: CASSPGLGTDTQYF
cdr3_nt: TGTGCCAGCTCACCGGGACTGGGCACAGATACGCAGTATTTT

clone_size: NA
v_call: TRBV24-1
d_call: TRBD2
j_call: TRBJ2-2
cdr3_aa: CATSDLSGGGAHTGELFF
cdr3_nt: TGTGCCACCAGTGATTTGAGTGGCGGGGGGGCCCACACCGGGGAGCTGTTTTTT

clone_size: NA
v_call: TRBV7-2
d_call: TRBD1
j_call: TRBJ2-5
cdr3_aa: CASSLTGGSETQYF
cdr3_nt: TGTGCCAGCAGCTTAACAGGGGGCAGTGAGACCCAGTACTTC

clone_size: NA
v_call: TRBV19
d_call: NA
j_call: TRBJ1-2
cdr3_aa: CASSINRDTNGYTF
cdr3_nt: TGTGCCAGTAGTATCAATCGGGACACCAATGGCTACACCTTC

clone_size: NA
v_call: TRBV28
d_call: TRBD1
j_call: TRBJ1-5
cdr3_aa: CASRGDRVRNQPQHF
cdr3_nt: TGTGCCAGCAGGGGCGACAGGGTTCGCAATCAGCCCCAGCATTTT

clone_size: NA
v_call: TRBV5-1
d_call: NA
j_call: TRBJ2-1
cdr3_aa: CASSPAGAYNEQFF
cdr3_nt: TGCGCCAGCAGCCCTGCAGGTGCCTACAATGAGCAGTTCTTC

clone_size: few
v_call: TRBV5-1
d_call: NA
j_call: TRBJ1-6
cdr3_aa: CASSLRTTYNSPLHF
cdr3_nt: TGCGCCAGCAGCCTCCGGACTACCTATAATTCACCCCTCCACTTT

clone_size: NA
v_call: TRBV14
d_call: TRBD1
j_call: TRBJ2-5
cdr3_aa: CASSQGQQETQYF
cdr3_nt: TGTGCCAGCAGCCAGGGACAGCAAGAGACCCAGTACTTC

clone_size: NA
v_call: TRBV9
d_call: TRBD1
j_call: TRBJ1-2
cdr3_aa: CASRQGAGNYGYTF
cdr3_nt: TGTGCCAGCAGACAGGGGGCTGGTAACTATGGCTACACCTTC

clone_size: once
v_call: TRBV18
d_call: NA
j_call: TRBJ1-1
cdr3_aa: CASSLSGNTEVFF
cdr3_nt: TGTGCCAGCTCATTATCCGGGAACACTGAAGTTTTCTTT

clone_size: NA
v_call: TRBV5-1
d_call: NA
j_call: TRBJ1-5
cdr3_aa: CASSPAGVSNQPQHF
cdr3_nt: TGCGCCAGCAGCCCAGCAGGGGTGAGCAATCAGCCCCAGCATTTT

clone_size: NA
v_call: TRBV7-6
d_call: TRBD1
j_call: TRBJ1-1
cdr3_aa: CASSGTGTGGGGEAFF
cdr3_nt: TGTGCCAGCAGCGGAACCGGGACAGGGGGCGGCGGTGAAGCTTTCTTT

clone_size: NA
v_call: TRBV30
d_call: TRBD2
j_call: TRBJ2-1
cdr3_aa: CAWSSGGGLTYNEQFF
cdr3_nt: TGTGCCTGGAGTTCGGGCGGGGGGCTAACATACAATGAGCAGTTCTTC

clone_size: NA
v_call: TRBV28
d_call: NA
j_call: TRBJ2-6
cdr3_aa: CALSSSGANVLTF
cdr3_nt: TGTGCCCTCTCTAGCTCTGGGGCCAACGTCCTGACTTTC

clone_size: NA
v_call: TRBV5-5
d_call: NA
j_call: TRBJ2-7
cdr3_aa: CASSPASYEQYF
cdr3_nt: TGTGCCAGCAGCCCAGCGTCCTACGAGCAGTACTTC

clone_size: NA
v_call: TRBV6-2/TRBV6-3
d_call: TRBD1
j_call: TRBJ2-3
cdr3_aa: CASSWDRGPPDTQYF
cdr3_nt: TGTGCCAGCAGTTGGGACAGGGGCCCTCCAGATACGCAGTATTTT

clone_size: NA
v_call: TRBV27
d_call: NA
j_call: TRBJ1-3
cdr3_aa: CASSPSQGSGNTIYF
cdr3_nt: TGTGCCAGCAGTCCCTCCCAGGGATCGGGAAACACCATATATTTT

clone_size: NA
v_call: TRBV4-3
d_call: TRBD2
j_call: TRBJ2-7
cdr3_aa: CASSQGGGSYEQYF
cdr3_nt: TGCGCCAGCAGCCAAGGGGGGGGTTCCTACGAGCAGTACTTC